This record looks at one T cell receptor beta chain sequence and its context. The antigen is undetermined. CDR1 is LGHNA, CDR2 YNFKEQ, per germline. V was shortened by 3 bases and J by 7 bases, with 18 bases between the two germline ends. This CDR3 comprises 16 residues. Splitting of each subset's genomic DNA was done evenly across several immunoSEQ plates. TCRdb's table, derived via immunoSEQ multiplex PCR, lists solely in-frame clones and lacks some. The data show under 2,000,000 clones, about 95% seen once. CD45RO-negative CD8 cells positively selected for CCR7 made up the naive population, which excluded terminally differentiated effector memory CD45RA+ cells. These data belong to a study of shared clonotypes between healthy human individuals. Study context: Three plates each covered CD4 naive and memory; CD8 naive two, CD8 memory one.

Study results and limitations: The low donor count limited represented genetic and exposure-history diversity. The rarefaction results pointed to incomplete sorted-subset sequencing despite large depth.

J is TRBJ2-2 and V is TRBV4-2; TRBD2 might be the D (6 bases). This TCR was recovered from a young man in good health. Sample: naive CD8+ T cells sorted from blood. The CDR3 is CASSQEWDLGNGELFF. DNA for the CDR3: TGTGCCAGCAGCCAGGAGTGGGACTTGGGAAACGGGGAGCTGTTTTTT.